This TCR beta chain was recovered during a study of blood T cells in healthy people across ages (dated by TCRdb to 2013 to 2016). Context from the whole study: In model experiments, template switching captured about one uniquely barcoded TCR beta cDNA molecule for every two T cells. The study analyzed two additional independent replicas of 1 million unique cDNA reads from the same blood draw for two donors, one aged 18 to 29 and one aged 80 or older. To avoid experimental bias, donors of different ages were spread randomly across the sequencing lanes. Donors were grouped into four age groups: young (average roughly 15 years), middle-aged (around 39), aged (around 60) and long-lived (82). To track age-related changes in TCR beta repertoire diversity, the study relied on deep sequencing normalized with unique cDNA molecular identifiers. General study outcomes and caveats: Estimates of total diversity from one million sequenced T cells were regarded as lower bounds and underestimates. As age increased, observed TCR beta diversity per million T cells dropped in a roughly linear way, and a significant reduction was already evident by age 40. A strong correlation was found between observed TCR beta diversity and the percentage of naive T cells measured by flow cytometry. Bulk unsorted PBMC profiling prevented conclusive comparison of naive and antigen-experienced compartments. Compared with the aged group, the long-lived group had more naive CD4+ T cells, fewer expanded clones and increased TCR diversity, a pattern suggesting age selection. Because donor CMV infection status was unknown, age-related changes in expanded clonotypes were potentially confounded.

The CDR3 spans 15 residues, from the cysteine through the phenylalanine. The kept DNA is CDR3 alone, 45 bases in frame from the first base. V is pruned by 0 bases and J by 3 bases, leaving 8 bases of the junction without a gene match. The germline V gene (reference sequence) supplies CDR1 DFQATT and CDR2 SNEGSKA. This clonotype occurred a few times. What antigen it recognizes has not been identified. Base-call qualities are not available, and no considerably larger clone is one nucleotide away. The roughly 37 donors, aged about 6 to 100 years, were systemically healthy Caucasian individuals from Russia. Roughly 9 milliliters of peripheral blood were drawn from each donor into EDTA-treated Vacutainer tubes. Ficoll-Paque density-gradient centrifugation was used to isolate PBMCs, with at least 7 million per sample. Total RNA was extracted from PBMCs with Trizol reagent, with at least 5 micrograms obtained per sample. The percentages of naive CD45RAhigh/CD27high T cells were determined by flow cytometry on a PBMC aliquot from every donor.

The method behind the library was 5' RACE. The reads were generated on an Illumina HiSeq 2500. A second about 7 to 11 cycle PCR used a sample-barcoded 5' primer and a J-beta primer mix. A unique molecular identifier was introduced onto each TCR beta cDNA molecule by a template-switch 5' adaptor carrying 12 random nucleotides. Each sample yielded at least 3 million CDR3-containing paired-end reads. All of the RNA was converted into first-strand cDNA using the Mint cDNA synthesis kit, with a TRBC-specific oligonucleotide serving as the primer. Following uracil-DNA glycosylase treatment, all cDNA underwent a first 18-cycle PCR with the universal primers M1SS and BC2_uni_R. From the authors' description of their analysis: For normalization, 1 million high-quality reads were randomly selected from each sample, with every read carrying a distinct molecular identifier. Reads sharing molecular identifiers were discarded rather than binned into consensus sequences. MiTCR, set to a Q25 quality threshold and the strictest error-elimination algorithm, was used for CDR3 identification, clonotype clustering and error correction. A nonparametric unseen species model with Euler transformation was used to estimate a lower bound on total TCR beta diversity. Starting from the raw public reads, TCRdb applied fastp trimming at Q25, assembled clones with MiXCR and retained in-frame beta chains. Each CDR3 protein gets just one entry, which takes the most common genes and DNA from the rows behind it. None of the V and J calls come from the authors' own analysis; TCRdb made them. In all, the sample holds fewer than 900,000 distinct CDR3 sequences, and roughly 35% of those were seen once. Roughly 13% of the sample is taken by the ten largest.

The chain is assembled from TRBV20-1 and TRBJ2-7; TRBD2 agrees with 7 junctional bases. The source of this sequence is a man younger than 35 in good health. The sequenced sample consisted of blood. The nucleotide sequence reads TGCAGTGCTAGAGAAAGCGGGACTAAACGCTACGAGCAGTACTTC. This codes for CSARESGTKRYEQYF.